The 16 T cell receptor beta chains below all came from one sample that was sequenced in a study of blood T cell repertoires in COVID-19. The data were produced by immunoSEQ multiplex PCR, yet TCRdb's version contains in-frame clones alone and is incomplete. This repertoire shows tens of thousands of clones, roughly three quarters found once; its top ten account for approximately 2.5%. Specimen: peripheral blood. These receptors were collected from a man aged 70 or older with COVID-19, enrolled during active disease.

This chain joins TRBV7-2 and TRBJ1-2; D not certain. Trimming removed 1 base at V and 8 bases at J, with 11 bases between. Germline CDR1 SGHTA, CDR2 FQGNSA. This CDR3 has 13 residues. The CDR3 coding sequence is TGTGCCAGCAGCTTAGGAGATTACTTGGGCTACACCTTC. Amino acid sequence: CASSLGDYLGYTF.

This clone was seen a handful of times. V and J are TRBV19 and TRBJ1-6, with TRBD1 as a possible D gene (6 bases). CDR3 size: 17 residues. V lost 7 bases and J lost 8, with 24 bases in between. Germline V gene sequence: CDR1 LNHDA, CDR2 SQIVND (reference sequence). As DNA, the CDR3 is TGTGCCAGTACGGGGGGCAGCCTACCTGGTGGATATTCACCCCTCCACTTT. Amino acids: CASTGGSLPGGYSPLHF. Full variable domain (rest looked up from reference TRBV19 and TRBJ1-6): DGGITQSPKYLFRKEGQNVTLSCEQNLNHDAMYWYRQDPGQGLRLIYYSQIVNDFQKGDIAEGYSVSREKKESFPLTVTSAQKNPTAFYLCASTGGSLPGGYSPLHFGNGTRLTVT.

The chain couples TRBV27 to TRBJ1-1; a possible D gene is TRBD1 (6 bases). This CDR3 has 13 residues. Germline V gene sequence: CDR1 MNHEY, CDR2 SMNVEV (reference sequence). Trimming left V 6 bases short and J 4 bases short, with 12 bases between. The CDR3 spells CASRPRGGTEAFF. As DNA, the CDR3 is TGTGCCAGCAGACCGAGGGGGGGCACTGAAGCTTTCTTT.

The gene calls are TRBV29-1 and TRBJ2-4; possible D gene TRBD2, 5 bases. Germline CDR1 and CDR2: SQVTM and ANQGSEA. This CDR3 has 17 residues. The germline V and J ends were trimmed by 0 bases and 4 bases, with 19 bases remaining between them. The CDR3 loop reads CSVEDRAGLAKKNIQYF. CDR3 bases: TGCAGCGTTGAAGATCGGGCAGGCCTAGCTAAGAAAAACATTCAGTACTTC.

The chain uses TRBV18 and TRBJ2-1; D perhaps matches TRBD2 (6 bases). Germline CDR1 and CDR2: KGHSH and LQKENI. The V end lost 3 bases, the J end lost 7 bases, and 22 bases lay between the germline ends. CDR3 length: 17 residues. CDR3 residues: CASSPRSVLGRGNEQFF. The CDR3 DNA follows: TGTGCCAGCTCACCTCGATCGGTACTAGGCCGGGGGAATGAGCAGTTCTTC.

The chain couples TRBV19 to TRBJ2-1, with 7 bases aligning to TRBD2. V shed 2 bases and J 6 bases; nucleotides not matched to a gene: 16. CDR3 length: 18 residues. The germline V gene has CDR1 LNHDA and CDR2 SQIVND (reference sequence). CDR3 loop: CASSITQRRLALRNEQFF. DNA of the CDR3: TGTGCCAGTAGTATAACCCAACGGAGACTAGCCCTCCGCAATGAGCAGTTCTTC.

This clone has more than one count but fewer than ten. This sequence joins TRBV7-9 and TRBJ1-5, with TRBD1 as a possible D gene (5 bases). Germline V gives CDR1 SEHNR, CDR2 FQNEAQ (reference sequence). This CDR3 contains 15 residues. Trimming shortened V by 2 bases and J by 4 bases, and 12 bases separated the two germline ends. The CDR3 loop is CASSLIQGSNQPQHF. The CDR3, as DNA: TGTGCCAGCAGCTTAATCCAGGGCTCTAATCAGCCCCAGCATTTT.

The chain carries TRBV28 and TRBJ2-3; TRBD2 is a possible D gene (6 bases). The V gene's germline CDR1 is MDHEN and CDR2 SYDVKM. Trimming removed 5 bases at V and 4 bases at J, with 16 bases between. This CDR3 comprises 15 residues. The CDR3 loop reads CASSPVGGVADTQYF. Written as DNA, the CDR3 is TGTGCCAGCAGTCCGGTGGGGGGTGTTGCAGATACGCAGTATTTT.

CDR3 loop: CASSLVAGGFGEQFF. In DNA form, the CDR3 reads TGCGCCAGCAGCTTGGTAGCGGGAGGCTTTGGTGAGCAGTTCTTC. This chain connects TRBV5-1 to TRBJ2-1; 10 nucleotides agree with TRBD2. Germline CDR1 reads SGHRS; CDR2 reads YFSETQ. V lost 0 bases and J lost 9; bases outside the gene matches: 6. The CDR3 has 15 residues.

The chain has TRBV7-2 and TRBJ2-7; TRBD1 matches at 7 bases. The germline CDR1 and CDR2 sequences are SGHTA and FQGNSA. CDR3 length: 12 residues. V shed 6 bases and J 4 bases; nucleotides not matched to a gene: 3. In DNA, the CDR3 is TGTGCCAGCAGTCGACAGGGTTACGAGCAGTACTTC. It yields the protein CASSRQGYEQYF.

V gene TRBV19 combines with J gene TRBJ1-2; no firm D call. Germline CDR1 and CDR2: LNHDA and SQIVND (reference sequence). V was cut by 0 bases and J by 2 bases, with 16 bases left in between. This CDR3 spans 17 amino acids. CDR3 region: CASSIEQHRDVNYGYTF. The CDR3 coding sequence is TGTGCCAGTAGTATAGAACAGCACCGAGATGTGAACTATGGCTACACCTTC.

V usage is TRBV7-2 and J usage is TRBJ2-2, with 11 bases lining up with TRBD1. Germline-derived CDR1 and CDR2 are SGHTA and FQGNSA. The CDR3 loop spans 14 amino acids. J was trimmed by 5 bases and V by 5 bases; bases with no gene match: 1. CDR3 sequence: CASSRDRGTGELFF. The CDR3 region has the DNA TGTGCCAGCAGCAGGGACAGGGGGACCGGGGAGCTGTTTTTT.

The sample holds one count of this clone. Within the sample, other DNA sequences also encode this same CDR3. The chain is built from TRBV19 and TRBJ2-1; D remains unclear. V was cut by 3 bases and J by 0 bases, with 9 bases left in between. Germline lookup yields CDR1 LNHDA and CDR2 SQIVND (reference sequence). The CDR3 covers 15 residues. DNA of the CDR3: TGTGCCAGTAGTATGGGTAGGAGCTCCTACAATGAGCAGTTCTTC. Its translation: CASSMGRSSYNEQFF.

The V and J genes are TRBV7-2 and TRBJ1-1; the match to TRBD1 covers 8 bases. After removal of 3 bases from V and 3 bases from J, the junction contained 3 bases not matched to a gene. The CDR3 totals 14 residues. In germline, CDR1 is SGHTA, CDR2 FQGNSA. The CDR3 loop reads CASSLNRGYTEAFF. The CDR3 DNA is TGTGCCAGCAGCTTGAACAGGGGGTACACTGAAGCTTTCTTT.

The chain recombines TRBV27 with TRBJ2-2; 15 nucleotides agree with TRBD2. V lost 0 bases and J lost 8; bases outside the gene matches: 1. This CDR3 has 16 residues. In germline, CDR1 is MNHEY, CDR2 SMNVEV (reference sequence). The CDR3 spells CASSLSGTSGRGELFF. In nucleotides, the CDR3 is TGTGCCAGCAGTTTATCGGGGACTAGCGGGAGGGGGGAGCTGTTTTTT.

This chain uses TRBV11-1 with TRBJ2-1; 14 positions agree with TRBD2. Germline CDR1 is SGHAT and CDR2 is FQDESV (reference sequence). The CDR3 runs 16 residues. V lost 3 bases, J lost 8 bases, and 6 bases stayed unmatched. This chain's CDR3 is CASSLGTSGSRYEQFF. The CDR3 DNA sequence: TGTGCCAGCAGCTTGGGGACTAGCGGGAGTAGGTATGAGCAGTTCTTC.